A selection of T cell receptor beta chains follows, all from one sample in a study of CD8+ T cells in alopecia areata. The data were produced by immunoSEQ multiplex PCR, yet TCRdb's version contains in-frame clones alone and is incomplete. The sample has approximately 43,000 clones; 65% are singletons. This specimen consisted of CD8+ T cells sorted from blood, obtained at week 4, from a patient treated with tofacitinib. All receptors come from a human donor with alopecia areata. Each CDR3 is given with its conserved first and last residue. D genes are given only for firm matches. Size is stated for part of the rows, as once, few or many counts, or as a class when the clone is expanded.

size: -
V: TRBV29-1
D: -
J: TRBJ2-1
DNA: TGCAGCGTTGACAGGGACAATGAGCAGTTCTTC
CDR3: CSVDRDNEQFF

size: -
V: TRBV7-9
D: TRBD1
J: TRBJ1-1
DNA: TGTGCCAGCAGCTCCCCGGGACAGGGGTACACTGAAGCTTTCTTT
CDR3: CASSSPGQGYTEAFF

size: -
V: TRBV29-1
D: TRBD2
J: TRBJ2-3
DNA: TGCAGCGTTGAATTGGTAGCGGGGGCCCTGGGAGATACGCAGTATTTT
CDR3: CSVELVAGALGDTQYF

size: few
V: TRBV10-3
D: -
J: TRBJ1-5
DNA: TGTGCCCCCCACCCTGAAAAAAGGTATCAGCCCCAGCATTTT
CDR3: CAPHPEKRYQPQHF

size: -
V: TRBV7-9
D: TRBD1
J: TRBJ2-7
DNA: TGTGCCAGCAGCCCAGGGGGGACAGGTGCCTACGAGCAGTACTTC
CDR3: CASSPGGTGAYEQYF

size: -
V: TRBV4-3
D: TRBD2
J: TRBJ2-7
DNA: TGCGCCAGCAGCCAAGATTGGACTAGCGGGGGGATCGAGCAGTACTTC
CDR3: CASSQDWTSGGIEQYF

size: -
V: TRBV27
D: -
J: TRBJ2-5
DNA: TGTGCCAGCAGTTTAAAGCCCTTCAGGCAAGAGACCCAGTACTTC
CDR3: CASSLKPFRQETQYF

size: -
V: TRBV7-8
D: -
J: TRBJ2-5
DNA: TGTGCCAGCAGCCCTACAAACTATTTACAAGAGACCCAGTACTTC
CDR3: CASSPTNYLQETQYF

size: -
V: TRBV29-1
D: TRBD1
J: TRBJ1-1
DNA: TGCAGCGTGGGACAGATGAACACTGAAGCTTTCTTT
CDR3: CSVGQMNTEAFF

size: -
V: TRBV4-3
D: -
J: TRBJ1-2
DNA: TGCGCCAGCAGCCAAGTCAGGGGCTCTATCTGGGGCTACACCTTC
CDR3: CASSQVRGSIWGYTF

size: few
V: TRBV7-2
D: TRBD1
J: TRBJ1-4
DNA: TGTGCCAGCAGCTTAAACGGACAGGGGCGGACTAATGAAAAACTGTTTTTT
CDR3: CASSLNGQGRTNEKLFF

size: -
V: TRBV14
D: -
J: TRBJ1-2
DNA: TGTGCCAGCAGCCACCCCTCTGGTCTGGGCTACACCTTC
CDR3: CASSHPSGLGYTF

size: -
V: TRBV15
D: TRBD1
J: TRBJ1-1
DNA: TGTGCCACCAGAGTCACCACTACAGGGGGTACTGAAGCTTTCTTT
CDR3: CATRVTTTGGTEAFF

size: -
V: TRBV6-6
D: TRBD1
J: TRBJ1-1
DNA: TGTGCCAGCAGTTACTCGGGACAGCTGAACACTGAAGCTTTCTTT
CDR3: CASSYSGQLNTEAFF

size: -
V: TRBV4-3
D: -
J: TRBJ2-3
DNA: TGCGCCAGCAGCCGCCTGGCCGGAGATCCCAGAGATACGCAGTATTTT
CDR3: CASSRLAGDPRDTQYF

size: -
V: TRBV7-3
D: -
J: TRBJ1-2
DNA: TGTGCCAGCAGCAAGGGCAGATTTAACTATGGCTACACCTTC
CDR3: CASSKGRFNYGYTF

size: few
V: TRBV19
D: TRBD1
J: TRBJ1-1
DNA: TGTGCCAGTAGCTCACAGGGGGGCACTGAAGCTTTCTTT
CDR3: CASSSQGGTEAFF

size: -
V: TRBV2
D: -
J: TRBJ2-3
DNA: TGTGCCAGCACCGAGGGGTTCGGGACGACAGATACGCAGTATTTT
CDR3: CASTEGFGTTDTQYF